In this sample, the clone carrying this T cell receptor (beta chain) turned up many times. As yet, its antigen is unknown. This sample stems from a study of T-cell memory formation after mild COVID-19. The CDR3 extends over 15 amino acids. The germline V and J ends were trimmed by 7 bases and 3 bases, with 16 bases remaining between them. Looked up from germline, CDR1 is KGHDR and CDR2 is SFDVKD. TCRalpha and TCRbeta libraries used 5'RACE with constant-segment primers and UMIs. Using its own MiXCR run on the 5' RACE reads, TCRdb lists one record per CDR3 protein. Altogether about 130,000 distinct CDR3 sequences are present, about 6% being singletons, with the ten largest covering approximately 2.1%. General study findings and limits: CD4+ contracting clones were found mainly in CM and EM, and CD8+ ones in EMRA. CD4/CD8 balance characterized clones contracting day 15 to 85, and CD4+ skew characterized later expanders. Detection of some responders pre-infection suggested pre-existing cross-reactive memory T cells participated.

What was sequenced was PBMCs or a T cell subset sorted from them (not recorded which). The J gene is TRBJ2-3, the V gene TRBV24-1; possibly TRBD2 for D (5 bases). The sequence was obtained from an adult woman who had mild COVID-19 (a few samples of this study predate the infection). Cell type and time point are not known. CDR3 amino acids: CATSKSGGPTDTQYF. The CDR3 coding sequence is TGTGCCACCAGCAAGTCCGGCGGGCCGACAGATACGCAGTATTTT.